This T cell receptor (beta chain) was identified during a study of T-cell memory formation after mild COVID-19 (dated by TCRdb to about 2021). Broadly, across the study: Most TCR sequence clusters were specific to one of the two donors. In a couple of donors, T-cell clones that expanded and contracted after mild COVID-19 were tracked by sequencing TCRalpha and TCRbeta repertoires over time. The cohort comprised two young, previously healthy adult volunteers, one female and one male. General study outcomes and caveats: The detection of some responding clones in pre-infection memory suggests that pre-existing cross-reactive memory T cells joined the SARS-CoV-2 response. Balanced CD4/CD8 phenotypes were observed for clones contracting from day 15 to 85, whereas a bias towards CD4+ was observed for a second wave of clones expanding from day 15 to 37. The study covered only a couple of mild cases, and larger cohorts including severe cases with pre-infection samples were considered necessary. SARS-CoV-2 specificity was not confirmed for the second-wave clones peaking on day 37. Contracting CD4+ clones were found mainly in CM and EM memory subsets, while CD8+ clones were enriched in EMRA.

Ficoll-Paque density gradient centrifugation was the method used to isolate PBMCs. The CDR3, from cysteine to phenylalanine, totals 14 residues. Only the CDR3 portion is preserved as DNA: 42 bases, with reading frame beginning at the first base. The germline V gene gives CDR1 as SGHRS and CDR2 as YFSETQ. V and J lose 2 bases and 1 base, and a span of 9 bases separates them. Concerning this clonotype itself: The clone's antigen remains unknown. The input lacks base qualities; no much larger clone sits a single base away.

Instrument used: Illumina NovaSeq 6000. Using 5'RACE with constant-segment primers, TCRalpha and TCRbeta cDNA libraries were constructed, with sample barcodes and unique molecular identifiers added in the process. Trizol reagent was used to extract RNA from every sample. Libraries were amplified in two PCR steps, with a second sample barcode and Illumina TruSeq adapters added in the second step. Libraries were sequenced on an Illumina NovaSeq with 2 x 150 bp paired-end reads. The authors processed their data as follows. With migec v1.2.7, reads were demultiplexed and then collapsed into UMI-guided consensus sequences. Using mixcr v2.1.11, the UMI consensuses were aligned to TRA and TRB V and J templates and assembled into clonotypes. Clonotypes were classified as expanded or contracted when called significant by both edgeR and NoisET, with noise models trained on biological replicates. edgeR calls used a false discovery rate-adjusted p below 0.01 and a log2 fold-change threshold of 1. As an exploratory analysis of dynamics, max-normalized trajectories of the 1000 most abundant clonotypes were examined with PCA combined with hierarchical clustering. The CD4 or CD8 phenotype of responding clones was assigned using the separately sequenced CD4+ and CD8+ repertoires. The public sequencing data were trimmed at Q25 with fastp and processed into clonotypes with MiXCR by TCRdb, which kept only in-frame beta chains. Every CDR3 protein is listed once, alongside the most common genes and DNA of its rows. Here the V and J calls rest on TCRdb's processing, not on the authors' analysis. Present in this sample are 300,000 to 400,000 distinct CDR3 sequences, 28% of which were seen just once. Roughly 14% of the sample goes to the ten largest clones.

The source is an adult woman who had mild COVID-19 (a few samples of this study predate the infection). The sample titles of this study are shuffled in the database, so cell type and time point are left out; the donor was told from shared clones. Sequencing was done on a sample of PBMCs or a T cell subset sorted from them (not recorded which). The sequence links TRBV5-1 to TRBJ2-5; the D element could tentatively be TRBD1 or TRBD2, as 5 bases agree for each. The CDR3 is CASSFGAGQETQYF. The DNA sequence is given as TGCGCCAGCAGCTTTGGGGCGGGCCAAGAGACCCAGTACTTC.